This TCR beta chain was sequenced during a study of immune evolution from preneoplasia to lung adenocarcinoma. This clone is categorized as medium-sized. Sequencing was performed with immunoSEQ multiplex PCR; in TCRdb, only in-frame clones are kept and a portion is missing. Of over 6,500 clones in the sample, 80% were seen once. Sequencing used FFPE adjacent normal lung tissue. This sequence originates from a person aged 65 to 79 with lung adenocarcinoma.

The CDR3 coding sequence is TGCGCCAGCAGCTTCCAGCGGGACCTTTACAATGAGCAGTTCTTC. This gives the protein CASSFQRDLYNEQFF. This chain connects TRBV4-1 to TRBJ2-1; 7 bases line up with TRBD2. This CDR3 is built from 15 residues. Losses at the gene ends were 5 bases for V and 4 bases for J; bases not matched to a gene: 8. Per germline, CDR1 MGHRA and CDR2 YSYEKL.